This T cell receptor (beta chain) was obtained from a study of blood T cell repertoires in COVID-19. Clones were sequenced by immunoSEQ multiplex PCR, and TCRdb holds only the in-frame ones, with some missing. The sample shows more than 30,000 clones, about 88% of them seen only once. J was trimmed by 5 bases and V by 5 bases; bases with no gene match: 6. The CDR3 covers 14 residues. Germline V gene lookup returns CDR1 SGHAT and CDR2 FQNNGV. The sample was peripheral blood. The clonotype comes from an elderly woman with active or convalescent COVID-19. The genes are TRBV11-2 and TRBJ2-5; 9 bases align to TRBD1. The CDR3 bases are TGTGCCAGCAGCACCGTGACAGGGGGGGAGACCCAGTACTTC. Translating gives CASSTVTGGETQYF.